Here is one T cell receptor (beta chain) with its context. This clone's antigen is unknown. It has no much larger one-base neighbor in the sample; base qualities were not kept. These data come from a study of blood T cells in healthy people across ages (dated by TCRdb to about 2015). About the full investigation: Template switching captured roughly one uniquely barcoded TCR beta cDNA molecule per two T cells in model experiments. The donors were split into four age groups: young (average 16 years), middle-aged (roughly 42), aged (roughly 68) and long-lived (about 74). Two additional independent replicas of 1 million unique cDNA reads from the same blood draw were analyzed for two donors (one aged 18 to 30 and one aged 80 or older). To track age-related changes in TCR beta repertoire diversity, the study relied on deep sequencing normalized with unique cDNA molecular identifiers.

CDR1 and CDR2 (MNHEY, SVGEGT) derive from the germline V gene. CDR3 length: 14 amino acids, cysteine to phenylalanine. This entry keeps only the CDR3 DNA: 42 bases, framed from base 1. Trimming takes 9 bases from V and 4 bases from J, and the germline ends sit 15 bases apart. The roughly 39 donors, aged about 6 to 95 years, were systemically healthy Caucasian individuals from Russia. Each donor gave about 9.2 milliliters of peripheral blood, drawn into EDTA-treated Vacutainer tubes. Ficoll-Paque density-gradient centrifugation was used to isolate PBMCs, with at least 6 million obtained per sample. Trizol reagent was used to extract total RNA from PBMCs, with at least 6 micrograms per sample. The percentages of naive CD45RAhigh/CD27high T cells were determined by flow cytometry on a PBMC aliquot from every donor. Beyond this particular receptor, the publication reports: Compared with the aged group, the long-lived group had more naive CD4+ T cells, fewer expanded clones and increased TCR diversity, suggesting age selection. Because profiling used bulk unsorted PBMCs, naive and antigen-experienced compartments could not be compared conclusively. Observed TCR beta diversity per million T cells fell roughly linearly with age, and a significant reduction was already apparent by age roughly 40. Donor CMV infection status was unknown, potentially confounding age-related changes in expanded clonotypes. Estimates of total diversity based on one million sequenced T cells were regarded as lower bounds and as underestimates. A strong correlation was found between observed TCR beta diversity and the percentage of naive T cells measured by flow cytometry.

Library preparation was by 5' RACE. Sequenced using an Illumina HiSeq 2500. A second PCR of 7 to 11 cycles was performed with a sample-barcoded 5' primer and a J-beta primer mix. A template-switch 5' adaptor carrying 12 random nucleotides introduced a unique molecular identifier onto each TCR beta cDNA molecule. Each sample yielded at least 3 million CDR3-containing paired-end reads. First-strand cDNA was synthesized from all RNA with the Mint cDNA synthesis kit, primed by a TRBC-specific oligonucleotide. All cDNA was treated with uracil-DNA glycosylase and then went through a first 18-cycle PCR with the universal primers M1SS and BC2_uni_R. The authors processed their data as follows. For normalization, 1 million high-quality reads were randomly selected from each sample, with every read carrying a distinct molecular identifier. Reads with shared molecular identifiers were discarded instead of being binned into consensus sequences. MiTCR, run with a Q25 quality threshold and the strictest error-elimination algorithm, handled CDR3 identification, clonotype clustering and error correction. Lower-bound total TCR beta diversity was estimated with a nonparametric unseen species model using Euler transformation. TCRdb itself trimmed the public reads at Q25 with fastp, ran MiXCR and retained productive beta chains. Identical CDR3 proteins give one entry, which carries the most common genes and DNA. These V and J calls are TCRdb output, not the study's own analysis. The sample has about 800,000 distinct CDR3 sequences on record, 25% of them singletons. The ten largest clones take up more than 3% of the sample.

These data are also associated with another study on T cells of mothers and their children. In that second paper, the authors write: The donors were nine systemically healthy Caucasian individuals, made up of three mothers and their six children. cDNA synthesis consumed the entire amount of extracted RNA, loaded at approximately 1.5 ug RNA in each 15 ul reaction. In the second PCR, the M1S primer introduced both the sample barcodes and 2-4 random nucleotides. Each mother yielded over 10 million TCR beta CDR3 reads and each child 2.5 million to 3 million reads. TCR recombination output is similarly shaped by thymic selection in related and unrelated pairs, with a minor effect exerted by inherited differences. Normalized repertoire overlap was always slightly but never significantly higher in related than unrelated mother-child pairs. No persistent microchimeric T cell clones were found, with a detection sensitivity of approximately 100 clones per million clonotypes. To look for features that set related mother-child pairs apart from unrelated individuals, the researchers ran deep NGS to compare the TCR beta repertoires of mothers and children. The mean age was about 37 +/- 4 years for the mothers and about 10 +/- 4 years for the children. After adapter ligation was performed with NEBNext reagents, the libraries were sequenced on an Illumina HiSeq 2000 with 100+100 nt paired-end reads. To prevent cross-contamination, the mother and child libraries were prepared one month apart and sequenced in separate runs. Between roughly 450,000 and 2,000,000 distinct TCR beta clonotypes were identified per donor. Naive TCR beta clonotypes were estimated from low-frequency clonotypes matched to each donor's FACS-determined naive share, without sorting.

The source is a boy younger than 18 in good health. The chain links TRBV6-2 or TRBV6-3 with TRBJ2-2; the D segment cannot be called with confidence. Material for sequencing was blood. The DNA sequence is TGTGCCAGTTATCATGGGTTCGGCACCGGGGAGCTGTTTTTT. This is translated as CASYHGFGTGELFF.